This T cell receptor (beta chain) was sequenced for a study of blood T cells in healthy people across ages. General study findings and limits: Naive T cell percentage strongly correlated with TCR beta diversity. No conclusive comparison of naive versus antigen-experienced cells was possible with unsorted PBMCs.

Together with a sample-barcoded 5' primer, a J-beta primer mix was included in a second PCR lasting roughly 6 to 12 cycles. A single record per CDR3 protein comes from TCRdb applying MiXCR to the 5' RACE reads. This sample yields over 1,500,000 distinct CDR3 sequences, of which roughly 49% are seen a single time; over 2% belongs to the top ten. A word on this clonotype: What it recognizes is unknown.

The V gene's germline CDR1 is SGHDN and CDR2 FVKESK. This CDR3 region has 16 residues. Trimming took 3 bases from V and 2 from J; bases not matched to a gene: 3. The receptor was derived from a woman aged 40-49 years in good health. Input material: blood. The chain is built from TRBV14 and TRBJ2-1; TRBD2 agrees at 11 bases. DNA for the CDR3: TGTGCCAGCAGCCACATTAGCGGGGGGGCCTACAATGAGCAGTTCTTC. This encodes CASSHISGGAYNEQFF.